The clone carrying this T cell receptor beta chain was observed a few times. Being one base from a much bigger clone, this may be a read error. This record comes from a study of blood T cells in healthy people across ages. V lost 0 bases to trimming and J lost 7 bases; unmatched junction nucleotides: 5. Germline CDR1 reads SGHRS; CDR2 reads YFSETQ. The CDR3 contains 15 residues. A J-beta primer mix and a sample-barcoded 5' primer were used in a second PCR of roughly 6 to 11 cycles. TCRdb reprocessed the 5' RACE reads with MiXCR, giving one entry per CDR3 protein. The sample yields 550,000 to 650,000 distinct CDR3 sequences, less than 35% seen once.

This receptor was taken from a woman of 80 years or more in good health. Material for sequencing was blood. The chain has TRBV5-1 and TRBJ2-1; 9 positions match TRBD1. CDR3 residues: CASSLVGQGCNEQFF. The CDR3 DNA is TGCGCCAGCAGCTTGGTGGGACAGGGATGTAATGAGCAGTTCTTC.